What follows is one T cell receptor (beta chain) and its context. This clonotype was observed at least ten times. The clone's antigen remains unknown. Qualities for individual bases were not recorded, and no much larger clone is one base off. Libraries were made using 5' RACE. The instrument was an Illumina HiSeq 2500. The second PCR ran for about 7 to 11 cycles and used a J-beta primer mix along with a sample-barcoded 5' primer. A template-switch 5' adaptor carrying 12 random nucleotides introduced a unique molecular identifier onto each TCR beta cDNA molecule. At least 2.5 million CDR3-containing paired-end reads were obtained from each sample. First-strand cDNA synthesis was performed from all RNA using the Mint cDNA synthesis kit, with priming by a TRBC-specific oligonucleotide. All cDNA was treated with uracil-DNA glycosylase and then went through a first 18-cycle PCR with the universal primers M1SS and BC2_uni_R. Per the original workflow: For normalization, 1 million high-quality reads were randomly selected from each sample, with every read carrying a distinct molecular identifier. Reads sharing molecular identifiers were discarded rather than binned into consensus sequences. MiTCR, run with a Q25 quality threshold and the strictest error-elimination algorithm, handled CDR3 identification, clonotype clustering and error correction. Lower-bound total TCR beta diversity was estimated with a nonparametric unseen species model using Euler transformation. TCRdb's own reprocessing of the public reads used fastp at Q25 and MiXCR and kept productive beta chains. Identical CDR3 protein sequences are pooled into one entry, listed with their most common genes and DNA. The V and J calls come from TCRdb's annotation, not from the publication. This sample gives 540,000 or so distinct CDR3 sequences in total; 24% of them show up just once. The ten largest clones capture around 10% of the sample.

The 35 to 40 donors, aged roughly 6 to 95 years, were systemically healthy Caucasian individuals from Russia. Each donor gave roughly 11 milliliters of peripheral blood, drawn into EDTA-treated Vacutainer tubes. Ficoll-Paque density-gradient centrifugation was used to isolate PBMCs, with at least 7 million obtained per sample. Trizol reagent was used to extract total RNA from PBMCs, with at least 5.5 micrograms per sample. The percentages of naive CD45RAhigh/CD27high T cells were determined by flow cytometry on a PBMC aliquot from every donor. The data belong to a study of blood T cells in healthy people across ages (dated by TCRdb to between 2015 and 2017). Some background on the complete study: Template switching captured roughly one uniquely barcoded TCR beta cDNA molecule per two T cells in model experiments. The study measured age-related changes in TCR beta repertoire diversity using deep sequencing normalized with unique cDNA molecular identifiers. The donors were divided into four age groups: young (average roughly 17 years), middle-aged (about 39), aged (about 56) and long-lived (82). For two donors (one aged 18 to 30 and one aged 80 or older), the study analyzed two additional independent replicas of 1 million unique cDNA reads from the same blood draw. On the study overall, not on this receptor specifically: The percentage of naive T cells measured by flow cytometry correlated strongly with observed TCR beta diversity. Since profiling was done on bulk unsorted PBMCs, naive and antigen-experienced compartments could not be conclusively compared. Estimates of total diversity based on one million sequenced T cells were regarded as lower bounds and as underestimates. The CMV infection status of donors was not known, potentially confounding age-related changes in expanded clonotypes. Compared with the aged group, more naive CD4+ T cells, fewer expanded clones and increased TCR diversity were shown by the long-lived group, suggesting age selection. As age increased, observed TCR beta diversity per million T cells dropped in a roughly linear way, and a significant reduction was already evident by age 40.

A further study also used this sample, focusing on T cells of mothers and their children. As noted in the second study: Nine systemically healthy Caucasian individuals served as donors, namely three mothers together with their six children. cDNA synthesis consumed the entire amount of extracted RNA, loaded at 1.5 ug RNA in each 15 ul reaction. In the second PCR, the M1S primer introduced both the sample barcodes and 2-4 random nucleotides. Over 8.5 million TCR beta CDR3 reads came from each mother, compared with roughly 2.8 million reads from each child. Thymic selection shapes the output of TCR recombination in a similar way in related and unrelated pairs, and inherited differences have a minor effect. Normalized repertoire overlap was always slightly but never significantly higher in related than unrelated mother-child pairs. No persistent microchimeric T cell clones were detected, at a sensitivity of roughly 100 clones per million clonotypes. In the study, deep NGS was used to compare the TCR beta repertoires of mothers and children, and features distinguishing related mother-child pairs from unrelated individuals were sought. Mothers averaged roughly 40 +/- 4 years of age and children averaged about 12 +/- 4 years. After adapter ligation with NEBNext reagents, the libraries were sequenced on Illumina HiSeq 2000 with 100+100 nt paired-end reads. Mother and child libraries were prepared a month apart and sequenced in separate runs to prevent cross-contamination. For each donor, somewhere between roughly 500,000 and 2,300,000 distinct TCR beta clonotypes were identified. Naive TCR beta clonotypes were estimated from low-frequency clonotypes matched to each donor's FACS-determined naive share, without sorting.

The clonotype comes from a boy younger than 18 in good health. What was sequenced was blood.

The nucleotide sequence reads as follows: TGCGCCAGCAGCTTGGCCGTTTGGGAGACCCAGTACTTC. This is translated as CASSLAVWETQYF. The rearrangement combines TRBV5-1 with TRBJ2-5; the D gene lacks a confident call. Trimming costs V 0 bases and J 5 bases, and their ends lie 8 bases apart. The CDR3, from cysteine to phenylalanine, totals 13 residues. The retained sequence is limited to the CDR3, 39 bases, with the frame set at the first base. Taken from the germline V gene, the CDR1 and CDR2 loops are SGHRS and YFSETQ.